This TCR beta chain was retrieved from a study of blood T cells in healthy people across ages. No fewer than 5.5 micrograms of total RNA were isolated from every sample. It was with a sample-barcoded 5' primer and a J-beta primer mix that a second PCR of roughly 6 to 11 cycles was run. TCRdb recomputed calls from the 5' RACE reads with MiXCR, one row per CDR3 protein. The repertoire holds 800,000 to 1,000,000 distinct CDR3 sequences, roughly 52% seen once, with over 10% in the top ten. This CDR3 has 14 amino acids. Germline V gene data show CDR1 as DFQATT and CDR2 as SNEGSKA (reference sequence). V lost 1 base and J lost 5, with 12 bases in between.

The genes are TRBV20-1 and TRBJ1-5; D remains ambiguous. The sequence derives from a young man in good health. Sequences were obtained from blood. This CDR3 is CSARVVKGDQPQHF. DNA of the CDR3: TGCAGTGCTAGAGTAGTAAAGGGTGATCAGCCCCAGCATTTT.